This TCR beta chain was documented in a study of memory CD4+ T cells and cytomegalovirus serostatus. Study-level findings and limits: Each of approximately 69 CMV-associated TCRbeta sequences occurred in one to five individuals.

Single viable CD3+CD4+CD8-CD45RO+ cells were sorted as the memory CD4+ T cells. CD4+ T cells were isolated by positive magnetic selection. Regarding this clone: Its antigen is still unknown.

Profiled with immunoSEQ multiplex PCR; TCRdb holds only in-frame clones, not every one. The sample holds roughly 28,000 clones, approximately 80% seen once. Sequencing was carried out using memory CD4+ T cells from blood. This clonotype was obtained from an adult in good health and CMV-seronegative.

The CDR3: CASSLEGAKQFF. CDR3 bases: TGTGCCAGCAGCTTAGAGGGGGCTAAGCAGTTCTTC. The chain carries TRBV11-2 and TRBJ2-1; D possibly corresponds to TRBD1 (6 bases). V dropped 0 bases and J dropped 11 bases, with 8 bases sitting between them. CDR1 is SGHAT, CDR2 FQNNGV, per germline. The CDR3 runs to 12 residues.